Following are 26 T cell receptor beta chains from one sample sequenced in a study of patients and donors after allogeneic stem cell transplantation. Via MiXCR, TCRdb re-called the RT-PCR reads, giving one row per CDR3 protein. The sample shows roughly 940,000 distinct CDR3 sequences, roughly 18% of them seen only once. Sample: blood, either unsorted or a sorted T cell fraction (not recorded which). Source of these receptors: a human donor who was either an allogeneic HSCT recipient or a stem cell or donor lymphocyte infusion donor (not recorded which). It is not recorded whose cells these are; they may come from a transplant donor.

CDR3 sequence (DNA): TGTGCCAGCAGTAAGGGACAGGGAGTTGGCTACACCTTC. Protein sequence: CASSKGQGVGYTF. The chain recombines TRBV12-3 or TRBV12-4 with TRBJ1-2; 9 bases match TRBD1. The CDR3 is made up of 13 amino acids. Trimming took 5 bases from V and 7 from J; bases not matched to a gene: 5.

This clonotype was counted a few times. The chain joins TRBV20-1 to TRBJ2-3; perhaps TRBD2 as D (5 bases). This CDR3 region has 19 residues. Germline CDR1 reads DFQATT; CDR2 reads SNEGSKA (reference sequence). V lost 1 base, J lost 2 bases, and 25 bases lay in between. DNA of the CDR3: TGCAGTGCTAGAGTACACCTTCCGCGGGTGCCTTCCGACACAGATACGCAGTATTTT. Translated, it gives CSARVHLPRVPSDTDTQYF.

CDR3 sequence reads: CASSQPLAGVFYNEQFF. The CDR3 nucleotides read TGTGCCAGCAGCCAACCCTTAGCGGGAGTGTTCTACAATGAGCAGTTCTTC. The rearrangement joins TRBV3-1 to TRBJ2-1, with 9 bases fitting TRBD2. V was clipped by 2 bases and J by 3 bases; unmatched bases: 8. CDR1 and CDR2 (germline): LGHDT, YNNKEL (reference sequence). The CDR3 has 17 residues.

The V and J genes are TRBV7-6 and TRBJ2-1, with TRBD2 matching 7 bases. Germline V gene data show CDR1 as SGHVS and CDR2 as FNYEAQ. CDR3 size: 16 residues. Unmatched junction bases numbered 8, after V lost 1 base and J lost 5 bases. CDR3 sequence reads: CASSLDHSGMHNEQFF. The CDR3 DNA follows: TGTGCCAGCAGCTTAGACCACAGCGGGATGCACAATGAGCAGTTCTTC.

There are many counts of this clonotype. At one of its ends the junction is not consistent with the germline gene, which may arise from a read error. This chain connects TRBV5-1 to TRBJ1-5; a weak D match, TRBD1 (5 bases). The CDR3 loop spans 13 amino acids. From germline, CDR1 is SGHRS and CDR2 YFSETQ. CDR3 loop: CASSLGENQPQHF. The CDR3 region has the DNA TGTGCCAGCAGCTTAGGGGAAAATCAGCCCCAGCATTTT.

This clonotype was seen repeatedly, ten times or more. V is TRBV29-1 and J is TRBJ1-1; D remains unclear. The CDR3 consists of 11 residues. Germline loops: CDR1 SQVTM, CDR2 ANQGSEA. V shed 6 bases and J shed 7 bases, with 12 bases lying between them. CDR3 coding DNA: TGCAGCGTCAAAAGTCCCGGTGAAGCTTTCTTT. Its translation: CSVKSPGEAFF. Combining the CDR3 with reference TRBV29-1 and TRBJ1-1 gives the whole variable domain SAVISQKPSRDICQRGTSLTIQCQVDSQVTMMFWYRQQPGQSLTLIATANQGSEATYESGFVIDKFPISRPNLTFSTLTVSNMSPEDSSIYLCSVKSPGEAFFGQGTRLTVV.

This clonotype was counted between two and nine times. CDR3 coding DNA: TGTGCCAGCACCCTGGGCGGGAATGAAGCTTTCTTT. It encodes CASTLGGNEAFF. The chain employs TRBV28 and TRBJ1-1; D remains ambiguous. V dropped 7 bases and J dropped 7 bases, with 13 bases sitting between them. From germline, CDR1 is MDHEN and CDR2 SYDVKM. The CDR3 has 12 amino acids.

The chain carries TRBV29-1 and TRBJ2-7; 8 positions agree with TRBD1. V shed 5 bases and J 0 bases; nucleotides not matched to a gene: 6. The CDR3 is 14 residues long. Per the germline V gene, CDR1 is SQVTM and CDR2 is ANQGSEA. The CDR3 coding sequence is TGCAGCGTTTACGGGACAGGTGTCTCCTACGAGCAGTACTTC. This codes for CSVYGTGVSYEQYF.

In its sample, this clonotype was seen a few times. In DNA form, the CDR3 reads TGTGCCAGCAGCTCCCGGGACTTGCGGTACAATGAGCAGTTCTTC. It is translated as CASSSRDLRYNEQFF. The chain joins TRBV13 to TRBJ2-1; the D gene is possibly TRBD2 (6 bases). Per the germline V gene, CDR1 is PRHDT and CDR2 is FYEKMQ (reference sequence). V was shortened by 4 bases and J by 4 bases, with 14 bases between the two germline ends. The CDR3 loop spans 15 amino acids.

The V gene is TRBV2, the J gene TRBJ2-7; 9 positions agree with TRBD2. Germline CDR1 and CDR2: SNHLY and FYNNEI. This CDR3 has 15 amino acids. The V gene end was trimmed by 2 bases and the J gene end by 7 bases; junction bases not matched to a gene: 9. This CDR3 is CASSERASGTGEQYF. CDR3 coding DNA: TGTGCCAGCAGTGAAAGGGCTAGCGGGACTGGGGAGCAGTACTTC.

DNA for the CDR3: TGTGCCAGCAGCTCTGGTTTCGCATCACCCCTCCACTTT. Translation: CASSSGFASPLHF. The J gene is TRBJ1-6, the V gene TRBV7-9; D is uncertain. This CDR3 spans 13 amino acids. Between the trimmed V and J ends, which lost 4 bases and 10 bases, there was a span of 11 bases. Germline V lookup: CDR1 SEHNR, CDR2 FQNEAQ (reference sequence). Full variable domain (outside the CDR3, taken from reference TRBV7-9 and TRBJ1-6): DTGVSQNPRHKITKRGQNVTFRCDPISEHNRLYWYRQTLGQGPEFLTYFQNEAQLEKSRLLSDRFSAERPKGSFSTLEIQRTEQGDSAMYLCASSSGFASPLHFGNGTRLTVT.

This clonotype has at least ten counts. The chain employs TRBV29-1 and TRBJ2-1, with 9 bases matching TRBD1. This CDR3 has 16 residues. V shed 4 bases and J 7 bases; nucleotides not matched to a gene: 14. Germline V gene lookup returns CDR1 SQVTM and CDR2 ANQGSEA. CDR3 region: CSVAAYRDRELNEQFF. Here the CDR3 DNA reads TGCAGCGTTGCGGCTTACCGGGACAGGGAGTTAAATGAGCAGTTCTTC.

This clonotype has only a few counts. V gene TRBV5-5 combines with J gene TRBJ1-2; D is ambiguous. The germline V gene encodes CDR1 SGHKS and CDR2 YYEKEE (reference sequence). Trimming shortened V by 5 bases and J by 4 bases, and 18 bases separated the two germline ends. The CDR3 contains 15 residues. The chain's CDR3 is CASRRTFDPSYGYTF. The CDR3 DNA sequence: TGTGCCAGCAGGAGGACCTTCGACCCGAGCTATGGCTACACCTTC.

The rearrangement uses TRBV2 and TRBJ2-7; 7 bases are a match to TRBD1. The CDR3 sequence is 15 residues long. With V trimmed by 4 bases and J by 5 bases, 11 bases remained unmatched. The V gene's germline CDR1 is SNHLY and CDR2 FYNNEI. Here the CDR3 DNA reads TGTGCCAGCAGTGGAGGACAGGAGGTGTTACACGAGCAGTACTTC. Encoded protein: CASSGGQEVLHEQYF.

Only a few counts were recorded for this clonotype. The chain couples TRBV5-1 to TRBJ2-1, with 10 bases identical to TRBD2. The CDR3 has 15 residues. In germline, CDR1 is SGHRS, CDR2 YFSETQ. J gave up 2 bases and V 6 bases, and 5 bases lay outside the gene matches. The CDR3 nucleotides are TGCGCCAGCACTCTAGCGGGAGACCCCTACAATGAGCAGTTCTTC. As protein: CASTLAGDPYNEQFF.

This chain uses TRBV6-2 or TRBV6-3 with TRBJ1-5; possibly TRBD1 for D (6 bases). Germline lookup yields CDR1 MNHEY and CDR2 SVGEGT. The CDR3 consists of 13 residues. Trimming cost V 7 bases and J 7 bases, with 14 bases left between them. Written as DNA, the CDR3 is TGTGCCAGCAACGTGCAGGGGAGCCAGCCCCAGCATTTT. Protein product: CASNVQGSQPQHF.

The chain links TRBV5-5 to TRBJ1-6; D remains unclear. The germline V gene encodes CDR1 SGHKS and CDR2 YYEKEE (reference sequence). This CDR3 contains 14 residues. V shed 2 bases and J shed 6 bases, with 9 bases lying between them. The CDR3 is CASSLSRSNSPLHF. Here the CDR3 DNA reads TGTGCCAGCAGCTTATCTCGGAGTAATTCACCCCTCCACTTT.

In this sample, this clonotype turned up a few times. This chain joins TRBV5-1 and TRBJ2-7; maybe TRBD1 (6 bases). This CDR3 has 13 residues. Per germline, CDR1 SGHRS and CDR2 YFSETQ. Trimming removed 1 base from V and 5 bases from J, with 10 bases in between. The CDR3 region has the DNA TGCGCCAGCAGCTTGTCAGGGGTCGACGAGCAGTACTTC. It specifies CASSLSGVDEQYF.

The chain carries TRBV9 and TRBJ2-1; D call uncertain. The CDR3 length is 14 residues. Germline assignment: CDR1 SGDLS and CDR2 YYNGEE. Trimming took 7 bases from V and 0 from J, leaving 11 bases between them. CDR3 loop: CASLPWSSYNEQFF. CDR3 in DNA: TGTGCCAGCCTACCGTGGTCCTCCTACAATGAGCAGTTCTTC. Looking up the rest from reference TRBV9 and TRBJ2-1 gives the full variable domain: DSGVTQTPKHLITATGQRVTLRCSPRSGDLSVYWYQQSLDQGLQFLIQYYNGEERAKGNILERFSAQQFPDLHSELNLSSLELGDSALYFCASLPWSSYNEQFFGPGTRLTVL.

The J gene is TRBJ2-3, the V gene TRBV12-3 or TRBV12-4, with D possibly matching TRBD2 (5 bases). V was clipped by 8 bases and J by 4 bases, with 28 bases between them. CDR3 length equals 18 residues. CDR3 loop: CASLDPPGRGSWADTQYF. The CDR3 DNA sequence: TGTGCCAGCCTGGACCCCCCCGGGCGTGGGAGTTGGGCAGATACGCAGTATTTT.

This clonotype was picked up a small number of times. V gene TRBV5-1 combines with J gene TRBJ2-1; D is possibly TRBD1 or TRBD2 (6 bases each). Germline CDR1 and CDR2: SGHRS and YFSETQ. V was clipped by 6 bases and J by 0 bases, with 16 bases between them. The CDR3 consists of 16 residues. The CDR3 bases are TGCGCCAGCACCCCCAGGGGACTTAGCTCCTACAATGAGCAGTTCTTC. Encoded protein: CASTPRGLSSYNEQFF.

This chain links TRBV9 with TRBJ2-1, with D hard to call. The CDR3 contains 13 residues. Between the trimmed V and J ends, which lost 0 bases and 7 bases, there was a span of 8 bases. CDR1 is SGDLS and CDR2 is YYNGEE in the germline V gene. CDR3 region: CASSVAGENEQFF. The CDR3 DNA follows: TGTGCCAGCAGCGTAGCGGGCGAGAATGAGCAGTTCTTC.

This clonotype was detected a few times. The chain couples TRBV24-1 to TRBJ2-4, with D maybe TRBD1 (6 bases). This CDR3 contains 17 residues. V lost 3 bases and J 0 bases, leaving 14 bases between the germline ends. The germline V gene has CDR1 KGHDR and CDR2 SFDVKD. The CDR3 DNA follows: TGTGCCACCAGTGATGCCCGGGACACGATAGCCAAAAACATTCAGTACTTC. It specifies CATSDARDTIAKNIQYF.

This clonotype showed up many times. The gene calls are TRBV29-1 and TRBJ2-4; possibly TRBD1 or TRBD2 for D (5 bases each). Trimming took off 7 bases at V and 5 bases at J, with 15 bases between the two ends. The CDR3 totals 13 residues. Germline CDR1 reads SQVTM; CDR2 reads ANQGSEA. DNA of the CDR3: TGCAGCGCTCACATCCCGGGACAAAACATTCAGTACTTC. Translation: CSAHIPGQNIQYF.

This rearrangement joins TRBV27 to TRBJ1-1, with TRBD1 as a possible D gene (5 bases). This CDR3 has 14 residues. Germline V gene data show CDR1 as MNHEY and CDR2 as SMNVEV (reference sequence). V was shortened by 0 bases and J by 7 bases, with 12 bases between the two germline ends. CDR3 protein: CASSLSTAGHEAFF. The CDR3 coding sequence is TGTGCCAGCAGTTTATCCACAGCCGGACATGAAGCTTTCTTT.

V gene TRBV6-5 combines with J gene TRBJ2-7, with D unresolved. The CDR3 length is 15 residues. Germline V gives CDR1 MNHEY, CDR2 SVGAGI. Trimming shortened V by 2 bases and J by 2 bases, and 13 bases separated the two germline ends. The CDR3 DNA is TGTGCCAGCAGTTACGGATCAGCGCACCCCTACGAGCAGTACTTC. It specifies CASSYGSAHPYEQYF.